These 14 T cell receptor beta chains share one sample of origin, sequenced in a study of human T cells and chemical hapten exposure. Time point defined: patch test 2, 6 weeks after DPC sensitization. The treatment here: therapeutic diphenylcyclopropenone sensitization with weekly scalp DPC. TCRdb fed the RACE reads into MiXCR, producing one record per CDR3 protein. The sample has 95,000 or so distinct CDR3 sequences; roughly 10% are singletons. Specimen: whole blood, collected in connection with sensitization to the hapten diphenylcyclopropenone (DPC). The source is a woman in her forties with alopecia areata. Some clones in this sample may be carry-over from other donors' samples.

This clonotype has ten or more counts. CDR3 amino acids: CASSRSGVAAFF. CDR3 DNA sequence: TGTGCCAGCAGCCGATCCGGGGTTGCAGCTTTCTTT. V usage is TRBV3-1 and J usage is TRBJ1-1; no reliable D call. V lost 4 bases and J 10 bases, leaving 13 bases between the germline ends. Germline-derived CDR1 and CDR2 are LGHDT and YNNKEL (reference sequence). This CDR3 has 12 amino acids.

A few counts support this clonotype. CDR3 sequence (DNA): TGTGCCAGCTCACCTCAGAGACTAGGGATGGATACGCAGTATTTT. As protein: CASSPQRLGMDTQYF. J is TRBJ2-3 and V is TRBV18, with D tentatively TRBD2 (6 bases). V was shortened by 3 bases and J by 6 bases, with 16 bases between the two germline ends. CDR3 size: 15 residues. Germline loops: CDR1 KGHSH, CDR2 LQKENI.

This chain connects TRBV11-2 to TRBJ2-6; D is unclear. V lost 7 bases and J 3 bases, leaving 13 bases between the germline ends. Germline CDR1 is SGHAT and CDR2 is FQNNGV. The CDR3 length is 15 residues. CDR3 region: CASTRTRIGANVLTF. The DNA for the CDR3 is TGTGCCAGCACCAGGACCCGAATTGGGGCCAACGTCCTGACTTTC.

There are many counts of this clonotype. The CDR3 sequence: CASRPAGGINQPQHF. In nucleotides, the CDR3 is TGTGCCAGCCGACCGGCGGGGGGTATCAATCAGCCCCAGCATTTT. J is TRBJ1-5 and V is TRBV6-5, with D perhaps TRBD1 (5 bases). The germline CDR1 and CDR2 sequences are MNHEY and SVGAGI. This CDR3 region has 15 residues. Trimming took off 8 bases at V and 3 bases at J, with 17 bases between the two ends.

The table lists this clonotype with a few counts. This chain uses TRBV6-1 with TRBJ2-7; tentatively, D is TRBD1 or TRBD2 (6 bases each). This CDR3 has 12 amino acids. The germline V and J ends were trimmed by 8 bases and 6 bases, with 14 bases remaining between them. Germline loops: CDR1 MNHNS, CDR2 SASEGT. As DNA, the CDR3 is TGTGCCAGCGGGGGGCCTGTAGGCGAGCAGTACTTC. Protein product: CASGGPVGEQYF.

In this sample, this clonotype turned up a few times. This chain joins TRBV6-4 and TRBJ1-1; D gene unclear. Germline V CDR1 and CDR2: MRHNA, SNTAGT. Trimming shortened V by 3 bases and J by 1 base, and 6 bases separated the two germline ends. The CDR3 covers 13 residues. The CDR3: CASSDQWNTEAFF. The CDR3 bases are TGTGCCAGCAGTGATCAATGGAACACTGAAGCTTTCTTT.

There are many counts of this clonotype. The chain carries TRBV3-1 and TRBJ2-7; 8 bases align to TRBD2. Germline loops: CDR1 LGHDT, CDR2 YNNKEL (reference sequence). J lost 7 bases, V lost 4 bases, and 6 bases had no gene match. The CDR3 runs to 13 residues. CDR3 DNA sequence: TGTGCCAGCAGCCCGGGACTAGTGGGGGAGCAGTACTTC. This translates into CASSPGLVGEQYF.

The chain has TRBV6-2 or TRBV6-3 and TRBJ2-5; TRBD1 might be the D (6 bases). Germline V CDR1 and CDR2: MNHEY, SVGEGT. CDR3 length: 14 residues. With 7 bases removed from V and 5 bases from J, the gap between germline ends came to 17 bases. The CDR3 DNA reads TGTGCCAGCACCCCGGACAGCCTTCGGGAGACCCAGTACTTC. It yields the protein CASTPDSLRETQYF.

This clonotype was found many times. CDR3 loop: CASSLGRSSPLHF. In DNA, the CDR3 is TGTGCCAGCAGTCTGGGGCGGAGTTCACCCCTCCACTTT. The chain couples TRBV3-1 to TRBJ1-6, with D tentatively TRBD1 (5 bases). The V end was cut by 6 bases, the J end by 9 bases, with 12 bases between. The CDR3 totals 13 residues. CDR1 is LGHDT and CDR2 is YNNKEL in the germline V gene (reference sequence).

The table lists this clonotype with many counts. The J gene is TRBJ1-1, the V gene TRBV5-4; maybe TRBD1 (6 bases). CDR3 length: 15 amino acids. Trimming took off 3 bases at V and 0 bases at J, with 12 bases between the two ends. The germline CDR1 and CDR2 sequences are SGHNT and YYREEE (reference sequence). This chain's CDR3 is CASSSDRIMNTEAFF. Written as DNA, the CDR3 is TGTGCCAGCAGCTCGGACAGAATAATGAACACTGAAGCTTTCTTT.

As regards this clonotype: The junction departs from the called germline gene at one end, perhaps through a read error. The V gene is TRBV7-2, the J gene TRBJ2-3; D not certain. This CDR3 comprises 13 residues. Germline-derived CDR1 and CDR2 are SGHTA and FQGNSA. The CDR3 spells CASSPAFTHTQYF. DNA of the CDR3: TGTGCCAGCAGCCCCGCTTTCACACATACGCAGTATTTT.

The rearrangement uses TRBV5-5 and TRBJ1-5, with D possibly being TRBD1 (5 bases). Germline loops: CDR1 SGHKS, CDR2 YYEKEE (reference sequence). The CDR3 has 15 residues. V was shortened by 4 bases and J by 6 bases, with 17 bases between the two germline ends. CDR3 nucleotide sequence: TGTGCCAGCAGCGAACGAACAGGAGTCACTCAGCCCCAGCATTTT. Encoded protein: CASSERTGVTQPQHF. Full variable domain (rest looked up from reference TRBV5-5 and TRBJ1-5): DAGVTQSPTHLIKTRGQQVTLRCSPISGHKSVSWYQQVLGQGPQFIFQYYEKEERGRGNFPDRFSARQFPNYSSELNVNALLLGDSALYLCASSERTGVTQPQHFGDGTRLSIL.

This clonotype was seen ten or more times. The CDR3 here is CASSQGRGTEAFF. The CDR3 region has the DNA TGTGCCAGCAGCCAGGGACGGGGGACTGAAGCTTTCTTT. The chain links TRBV6-2 or TRBV6-3 to TRBJ1-1; D may be TRBD1 (5 bases). Germline CDR1 reads MNHEY; CDR2 reads SVGEGT. V lost 6 bases to trimming and J lost 5 bases, with 13 bases between them. CDR3 size: 13 residues.

The table lists this clonotype with many counts. This rearrangement joins TRBV7-3 to TRBJ2-3; TRBD1 agrees at 7 bases. Looked up from germline, CDR1 is SGHTA and CDR2 is FQGTGA. The CDR3 consists of 15 residues. V lost 2 bases to trimming and J lost 4 bases; unmatched junction nucleotides: 6. The CDR3 bases are TGTGCCAGCAGCTTACAACAGGGGTCGGCAGATACGCAGTATTTT. Amino acids: CASSLQQGSADTQYF.